This is a list of T cell receptor beta chains from one sample in a study of yellow fever vaccine responses in identical twins. TCRdb independently ran MiXCR on the RT-PCR reads; one entry per CDR3 protein. The sample has around 1,200 distinct CDR3 sequences, around 82% seen once. Here the sequenced sample was T cells from blood (PBMCs), unsorted or a sorted subset (not recorded which), taken before or after yellow fever vaccination (not recorded which). The source of these receptors is a female donor who received the yellow fever vaccine. CDR3s include the opening cysteine and the closing phenylalanine or tryptophan. A D gene is named only where the DNA matches it firmly.

>18|NA|TRBV11-1
CASSLGVRSPSSYNEQFF
>15|TRBD2|TRBV4-2
CASSPGGGRDDEQFF
>15|NA|TRBV4-1
CASSQDPIMNTEAFF
>15|TRBD1|TRBV4-1
CASSQAGQGLYEQYF
>16|NA|TRBV12-3/TRBV12-4
CASSSALHGGTGELFF
>14|NA|TRBV6-1
CASASWNKNYGYTF
>15|NA|TRBV4-2
CASSQRTRKGDEQFF
>13|NA|TRBV7-7
CASSSAQNTEAFF
>12|NA|TRBV20-1
CSASGRNQPQHF
>17|TRBD2|TRBV11-1
CASSLRLAGDLNNEQFF
>12|NA|TRBV11-1
CASSLNEDSLHF
>15|NA|TRBV7-2
CASSKEYLATYEQYF
>15|TRBD2|TRBV6-1
CASRSAGGPVNEQFF
>16|NA|TRBV11-3
CASSLAPMTRSYEQYF
>15|NA|TRBV23-1
CASSSPTEGGDTQYF
>12|NA|TRBV13
CASSLAGGEQFF
>13|NA|TRBV10-3
CAISGDLNQPQHF
>13|NA|TRBV4-2
CASSQDLGNGYTF
>12|NA|TRBV20-1
CSFGPGPYEQYF
>14|NA|TRBV13
CASTTASGYNEQFF
>13|TRBD1|TRBV10-1
CASRDRDTDTQYF